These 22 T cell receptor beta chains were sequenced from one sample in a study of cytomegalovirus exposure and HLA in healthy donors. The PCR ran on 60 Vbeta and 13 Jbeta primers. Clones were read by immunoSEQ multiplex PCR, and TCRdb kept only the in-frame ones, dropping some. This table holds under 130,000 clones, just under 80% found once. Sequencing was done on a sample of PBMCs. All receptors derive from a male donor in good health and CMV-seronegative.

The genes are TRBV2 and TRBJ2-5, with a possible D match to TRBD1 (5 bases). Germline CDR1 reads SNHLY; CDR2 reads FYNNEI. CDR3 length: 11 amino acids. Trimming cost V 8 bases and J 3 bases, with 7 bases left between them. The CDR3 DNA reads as TGTGCCAGCGGGGCTGAAGAGACCCAGTACTTC. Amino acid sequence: CASGAEETQYF.

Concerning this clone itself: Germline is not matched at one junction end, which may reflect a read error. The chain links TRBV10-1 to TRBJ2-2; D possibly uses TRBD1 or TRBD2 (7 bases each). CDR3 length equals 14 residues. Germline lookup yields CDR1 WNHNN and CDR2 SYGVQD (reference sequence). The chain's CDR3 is CASRGGTNTGELFF. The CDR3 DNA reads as TGCGCAAGCAGGGGGGGGACGAACACCGGGGAGCTGTTTTTT.

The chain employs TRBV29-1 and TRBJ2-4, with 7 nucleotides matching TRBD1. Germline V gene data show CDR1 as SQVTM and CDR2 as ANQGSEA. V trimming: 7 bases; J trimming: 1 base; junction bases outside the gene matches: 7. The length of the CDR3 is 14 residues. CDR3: CSAAPGQAKNIQYF. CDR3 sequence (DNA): TGCAGCGCCGCCCCGGGACAGGCCAAAAACATTCAGTACTTC.

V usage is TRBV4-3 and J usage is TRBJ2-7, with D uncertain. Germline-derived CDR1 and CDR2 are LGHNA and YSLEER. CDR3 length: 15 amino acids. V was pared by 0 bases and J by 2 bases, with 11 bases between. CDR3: CASSQERNSPYEQYF. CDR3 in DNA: TGCGCCAGCAGCCAAGAGAGGAATTCTCCCTACGAGCAGTACTTC.

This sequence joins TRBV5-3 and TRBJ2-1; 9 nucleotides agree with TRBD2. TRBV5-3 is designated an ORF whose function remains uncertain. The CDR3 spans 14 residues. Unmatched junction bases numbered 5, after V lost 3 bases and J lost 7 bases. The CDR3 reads CARSCSGSRNEQFF. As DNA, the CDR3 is TGTGCCAGAAGCTGTAGCGGGAGCCGTAATGAGCAGTTCTTC.

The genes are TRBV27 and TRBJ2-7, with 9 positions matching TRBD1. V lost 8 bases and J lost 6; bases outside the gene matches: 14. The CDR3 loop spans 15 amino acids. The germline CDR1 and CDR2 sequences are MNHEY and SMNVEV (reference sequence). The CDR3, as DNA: TGTGCCAGCGGCGACAGGGGGAATAATTTCGGCGAGCAGTACTTC. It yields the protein CASGDRGNNFGEQYF.

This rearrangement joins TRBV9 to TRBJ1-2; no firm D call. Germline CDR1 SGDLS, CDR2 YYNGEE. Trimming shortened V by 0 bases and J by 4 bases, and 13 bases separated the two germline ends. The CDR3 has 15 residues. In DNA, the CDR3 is TGTGCCAGCAGCGTAGACAGCCGCAGCCTCTATGGCTACACCTTC. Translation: CASSVDSRSLYGYTF.

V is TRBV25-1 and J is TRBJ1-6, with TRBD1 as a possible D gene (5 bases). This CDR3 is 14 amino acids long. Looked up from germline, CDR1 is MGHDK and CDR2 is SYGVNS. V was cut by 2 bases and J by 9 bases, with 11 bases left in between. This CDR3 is CASSELGRGSPLHF. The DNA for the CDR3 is TGTGCCAGCAGTGAACTTGGGAGGGGTTCACCCCTCCACTTT.

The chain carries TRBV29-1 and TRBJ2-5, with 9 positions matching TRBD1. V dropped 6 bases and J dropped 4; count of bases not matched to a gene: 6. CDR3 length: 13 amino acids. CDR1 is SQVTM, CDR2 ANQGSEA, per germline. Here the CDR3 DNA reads TGCAGCGTGGACAGGGGAAGTGGAGAGACCCAGTACTTC. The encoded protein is CSVDRGSGETQYF.

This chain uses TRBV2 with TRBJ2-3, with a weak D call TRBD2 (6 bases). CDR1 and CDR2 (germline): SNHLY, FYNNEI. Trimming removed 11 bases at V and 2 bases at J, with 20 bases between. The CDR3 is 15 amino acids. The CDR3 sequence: CAGGADYLPTDTQYF. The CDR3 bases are TGTGCCGGCGGAGCGGACTATCTTCCCACAGATACGCAGTATTTT.

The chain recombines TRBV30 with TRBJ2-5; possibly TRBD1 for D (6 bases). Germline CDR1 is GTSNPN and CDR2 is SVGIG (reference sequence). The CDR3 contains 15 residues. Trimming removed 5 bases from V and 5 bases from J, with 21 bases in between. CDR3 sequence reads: CAWGGPRGIRETQYF. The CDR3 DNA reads TGTGCCTGGGGGGGTCCTAGGGGGATTCGTGAGACCCAGTACTTC.

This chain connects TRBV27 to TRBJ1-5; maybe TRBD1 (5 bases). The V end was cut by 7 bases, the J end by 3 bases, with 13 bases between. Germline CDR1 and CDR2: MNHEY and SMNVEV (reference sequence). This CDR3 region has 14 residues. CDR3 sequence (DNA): TGTGCCAGCAAAGGGGTGGGATACAATCAGCCCCAGCATTTT. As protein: CASKGVGYNQPQHF.

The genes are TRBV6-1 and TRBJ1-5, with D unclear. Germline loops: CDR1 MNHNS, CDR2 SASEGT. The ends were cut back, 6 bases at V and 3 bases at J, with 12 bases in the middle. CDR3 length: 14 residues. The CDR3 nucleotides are TGTGCCAGCAGGGCTGACAAGTACAATCAGCCCCAGCATTTT. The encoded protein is CASRADKYNQPQHF.

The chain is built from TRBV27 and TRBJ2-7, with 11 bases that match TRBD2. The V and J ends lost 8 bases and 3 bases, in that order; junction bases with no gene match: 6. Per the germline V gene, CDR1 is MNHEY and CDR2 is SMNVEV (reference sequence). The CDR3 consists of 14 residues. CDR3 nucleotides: TGTGCCAGCCGGAGGACTAGCGGGTTCTACGAGCAGTACTTC. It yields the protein CASRRTSGFYEQYF.

CDR3: CASSGGGDNEQFF. The DNA for the CDR3 is TGTGCCAGCAGCGGGGGGGGAGACAATGAGCAGTTCTTC. The V and J genes are TRBV7-3 and TRBJ2-1, with 7 bases aligning to TRBD2. This CDR3 region has 13 residues. CDR1 and CDR2 (germline): SGHTA, FQGTGA. After removal of 5 bases from V and 5 bases from J, the junction contained 3 bases not matched to a gene.

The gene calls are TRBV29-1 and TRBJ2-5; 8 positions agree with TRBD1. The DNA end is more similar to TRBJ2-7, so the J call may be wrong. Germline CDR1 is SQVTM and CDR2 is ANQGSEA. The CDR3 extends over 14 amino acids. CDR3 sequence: CSVSGTGASYEQYF. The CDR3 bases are TGCAGCGTTTCCGGGACAGGCGCTTCCTACGAGCAGTACTTC.

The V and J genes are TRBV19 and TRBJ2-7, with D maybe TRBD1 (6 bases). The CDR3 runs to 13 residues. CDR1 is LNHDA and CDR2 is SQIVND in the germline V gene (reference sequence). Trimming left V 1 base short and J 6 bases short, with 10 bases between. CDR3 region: CASSIGQGGEQYF. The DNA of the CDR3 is TGTGCCAGTAGTATAGGCCAAGGGGGCGAGCAGTACTTC.

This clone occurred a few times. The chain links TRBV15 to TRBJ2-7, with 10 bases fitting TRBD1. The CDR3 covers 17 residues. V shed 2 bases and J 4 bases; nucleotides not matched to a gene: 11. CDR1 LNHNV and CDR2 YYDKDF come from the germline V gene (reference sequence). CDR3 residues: CATSRSHPGQGFYEQYF. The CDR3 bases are TGTGCCACCAGCAGATCTCACCCGGGACAGGGGTTTTACGAGCAGTACTTC.

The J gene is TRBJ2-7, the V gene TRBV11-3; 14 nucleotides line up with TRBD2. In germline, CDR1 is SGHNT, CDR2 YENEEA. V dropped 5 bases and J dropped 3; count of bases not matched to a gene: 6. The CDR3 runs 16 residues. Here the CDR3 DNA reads TGTGCCAGCAGCCCCGGGACTAGCGGGAGTAACTACGAGCAGTACTTC. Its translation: CASSPGTSGSNYEQYF.

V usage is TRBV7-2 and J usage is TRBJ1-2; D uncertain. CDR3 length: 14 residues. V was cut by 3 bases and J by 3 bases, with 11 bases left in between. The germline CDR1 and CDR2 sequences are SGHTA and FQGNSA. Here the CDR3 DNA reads TGTGCCAGCAGCTTTCCGGGGATCGACTATGGCTACACCTTC. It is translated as CASSFPGIDYGYTF.

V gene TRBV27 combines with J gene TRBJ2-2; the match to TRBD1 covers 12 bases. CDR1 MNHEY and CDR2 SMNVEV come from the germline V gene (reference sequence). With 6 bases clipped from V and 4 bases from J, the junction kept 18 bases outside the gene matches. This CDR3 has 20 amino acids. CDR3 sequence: CASSRPMGTGGAGSTGELFF. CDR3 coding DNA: TGTGCCAGCAGCCGACCTATGGGGACAGGGGGCGCCGGGAGCACCGGGGAGCTGTTTTTT.

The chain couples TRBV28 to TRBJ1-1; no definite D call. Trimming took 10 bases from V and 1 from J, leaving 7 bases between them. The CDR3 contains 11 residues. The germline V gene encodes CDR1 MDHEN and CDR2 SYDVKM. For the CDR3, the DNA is TGTGCCACAACTGGGAACACTGAAGCTTTCTTT. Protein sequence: CATTGNTEAFF.